This T cell receptor (beta chain) was recovered during a study of shared clonotypes between healthy human individuals. CD8 cells classed as naive were CD45RO-negative and positively selected for CCR7, excluding terminally differentiated effector memory CD45RA+ cells. The table came from immunoSEQ multiplex PCR; TCRdb's copy has only in-frame clones and leaves some out. The sample shows roughly 650,000 clones, approximately 96% of them seen only once. Germline lookup yields CDR1 MDHEN and CDR2 SYDVKM. J gave up 4 bases and V 6 bases, and 2 bases lay outside the gene matches. The CDR3 consists of 13 residues.

Sample: naive CD8+ T cells sorted from blood. This receptor was taken from a woman aged 25 to 45 in good health. The chain employs TRBV28 and TRBJ2-5, with 10 bases matching TRBD2. The CDR3, as DNA: TGTGCCAGCAGGTTAGCGGGAGGAGAGACCCAGTACTTC. As protein: CASRLAGGETQYF.